Each of the 25 T cell receptor beta chains below was sequenced from the same sample in a study of cytomegalovirus exposure and HLA in healthy donors. Use of 60 Vbeta and 13 Jbeta primers characterized the PCR. Assay used: immunoSEQ multiplex PCR; TCRdb lists only in-frame clones, some missing. The sample gives 90,000 to 130,000 clones, 60% to 85% of which show up once; approximately 1.2% is in the top ten. Input material: PBMCs. All receptors come from a woman aged 25 to 45 in good health and CMV-seronegative.

The chain uses TRBV30 and TRBJ2-7, with 8 positions matching TRBD2. V shed 2 bases, J shed 4 bases, and the junction held 4 bases outside the gene matches. CDR1 is GTSNPN and CDR2 is SVGIG in the germline V gene (reference sequence). CDR3 length equals 13 residues. The CDR3: CAWSPSGGYEQYF. The CDR3, as DNA: TGTGCCTGGAGTCCCTCGGGAGGGTACGAGCAGTACTTC.

This chain links TRBV5-1 with TRBJ1-2; no clear D gene. This CDR3 region has 14 residues. Per the germline V gene, CDR1 is SGHRS and CDR2 is YFSETQ. V lost 0 bases, J lost 7 bases, and 13 bases lay in between. The CDR3 is CASSLEPGTAGYTF. The DNA for the CDR3 is TGCGCCAGCAGCTTGGAACCGGGTACCGCTGGCTACACCTTC.

The rearrangement joins TRBV9 to TRBJ2-7; TRBD2 aligns across 8 bases. Germline V CDR1 and CDR2: SGDLS, YYNGEE. The CDR3 length is 15 residues. J gave up 4 bases and V 0 bases, and 6 bases lay outside the gene matches. CDR3 amino acids: CASSVEAGTSYEQYF. The DNA for the CDR3 is TGTGCCAGCAGCGTAGAGGCCGGGACTAGTTACGAGCAGTACTTC.

The chain employs TRBV2 and TRBJ1-5, with unresolved D. The length of the CDR3 is 14 residues. Germline CDR1 is SNHLY and CDR2 is FYNNEI. With 2 bases removed from V and 1 base from J, the gap between germline ends came to 6 bases. The CDR3 coding sequence is TGTGCCAGCAGTGAAAGCCGCAGCAATCAGCCCCAGCATTTT. Its protein is CASSESRSNQPQHF.

The chain uses TRBV29-1 and TRBJ2-1, with 11 nucleotides matching TRBD2. Trimming removed 6 bases from V and 9 bases from J; junction bases left unmatched: 13. The CDR3 extends over 15 amino acids. Germline CDR1 reads SQVTM; CDR2 reads ANQGSEA. CDR3 coding DNA: TGCAGCGTGGGTAGACTAGCGGGGCCTACCGGTGAGCAGTTCTTC. It codes for CSVGRLAGPTGEQFF.

This clone was seen a handful of times. This chain links TRBV28 with TRBJ1-2; TRBD1 matches 7 bases. The CDR3 totals 15 residues. V lost 5 bases and J lost 2; bases outside the gene matches: 8. CDR1 MDHEN and CDR2 SYDVKM come from the germline V gene. CDR3 region: CASSTPGQLNYGYTF. The DNA of the CDR3 is TGTGCCAGCAGTACACCGGGACAGTTAAACTATGGCTACACCTTC.

The V gene is TRBV28, the J gene TRBJ1-5; D is ambiguous. Trimming took off 6 bases at V and 11 bases at J, with 17 bases between the two ends. The CDR3 covers 13 residues. Per the germline V gene, CDR1 is MDHEN and CDR2 is SYDVKM. CDR3 protein: CASRETEQSAQHF. The CDR3 coding sequence is TGTGCCAGCAGGGAGACTGAGCAATCAGCCCAGCATTTT.

The rearrangement uses TRBV25-1 and TRBJ1-2; a weak D match, TRBD1 (5 bases). The CDR3 runs to 14 residues. Germline V gene lookup returns CDR1 MGHDK and CDR2 SYGVNS. V dropped 5 bases and J dropped 2 bases, with 12 bases sitting between them. The CDR3 is CASSQGELNYGYTF. The CDR3 DNA follows: TGTGCCAGCAGTCAAGGGGAACTGAACTATGGCTACACCTTC.

The chain is built from TRBV29-1 and TRBJ1-2; 8 nucleotides agree with TRBD1. The CDR3 is made up of 14 amino acids. Trimming took 4 bases from V and 2 from J; bases not matched to a gene: 6. CDR1 is SQVTM, CDR2 ANQGSEA, per germline. CDR3 bases: TGCAGCGTTGTCGGCAGGGGGCGAAACTATGGCTACACCTTC. Protein product: CSVVGRGRNYGYTF.

In its sample, this clone was seen many times. V gene TRBV27 combines with J gene TRBJ2-7; TRBD1 matches 8 bases. The CDR3 contains 14 residues. Germline trimming cut 7 bases from V and 1 base from J; bases unmatched to any gene: 6. Germline V gives CDR1 MNHEY, CDR2 SMNVEV (reference sequence). CDR3 DNA sequence: TGTGCCAGCACCCGTACAGGGGGGTCCTACGAGCAGTACTTC. Amino acids: CASTRTGGSYEQYF.

V and J are TRBV29-1 and TRBJ1-1, with a weak D call TRBD1 (5 bases). The CDR3 has 10 amino acids. Germline V gene lookup returns CDR1 SQVTM and CDR2 ANQGSEA. V was pared by 7 bases and J by 8 bases, with 11 bases between. The CDR3 bases are TGCAGCGCCACCCCAGGGGAAGCTTTCTTT. Its protein is CSATPGEAFF. The full variable domain, completed using reference TRBV29-1 and TRBJ1-1, is SAVISQKPSRDICQRGTSLTIQCQVDSQVTMMFWYRQQPGQSLTLIATANQGSEATYESGFVIDKFPISRPNLTFSTLTVSNMSPEDSSIYLCSATPGEAFFGQGTRLTVV.

V gene TRBV11-2 combines with J gene TRBJ2-3, with 9 bases matching TRBD2. Germline V gene data show CDR1 as SGHAT and CDR2 as FQNNGV. The CDR3 covers 16 residues. V was pared by 2 bases and J by 2 bases, with 5 bases of the junction left unmatched. CDR3 amino acids: CASSLSLAGHTDTQYF. Written as DNA, the CDR3 is TGTGCCAGCAGCTTATCCCTAGCGGGGCACACAGATACGCAGTATTTT.

The V gene is TRBV29-1, the J gene TRBJ2-1, with D uncertain. V dropped 6 bases and J dropped 0 bases, with 15 bases sitting between them. The CDR3 contains 15 residues. CDR1 and CDR2 (germline): SQVTM, ANQGSEA. CDR3 sequence reads: CSVGSARGSYNEQFF. Here the CDR3 DNA reads TGCAGCGTCGGATCGGCCCGCGGCTCCTACAATGAGCAGTTCTTC.

As concerns this clone: One end of the junction fails to match germline, which may point to a read error. The gene calls are TRBV7-7 and TRBJ2-5; the match to TRBD1 covers 9 bases. The V gene's germline CDR1 is SSHAT and CDR2 FNYEAQ (reference sequence). CDR3 size: 13 residues. The CDR3: CASSRTGVETQYF. The CDR3 bases are TGTGCTAGCAGCAGGACAGGGGTCGAGACCCAGTACTTC.

This chain uses TRBV19 with TRBJ1-1; TRBD1 is a possible D gene (5 bases). CDR1 LNHDA and CDR2 SQIVND come from the germline V gene (reference sequence). The CDR3 contains 13 residues. V lost 3 bases to trimming and J lost 5 bases, with 10 bases between them. DNA for the CDR3: TGTGCCAGTAGTATCTCCAGGGCGACTGAAGCTTTCTTT. Translation gives CASSISRATEAFF.

This clone was picked up a small number of times. The chain joins TRBV20-1 to TRBJ2-3, with a tentative D call TRBD2 (5 bases). The V and J ends lost 4 bases and 8 bases respectively, with 10 bases between them. Germline CDR1 and CDR2: DFQATT and SNEGSKA (reference sequence). This CDR3 has 11 residues. The DNA of the CDR3 is TGCAGTGCTAACGGGGTGGGTACGCAGTATTTT. This sequence encodes CSANGVGTQYF.

The rearrangement uses TRBV30 and TRBJ1-1; weak D call: TRBD1 (5 bases). Per the germline V gene, CDR1 is GTSNPN and CDR2 is SVGIG (reference sequence). V dropped 2 bases and J dropped 4 bases, with 14 bases sitting between them. The CDR3 has 14 residues. Written as DNA, the CDR3 is TGTGCCTGGAGTAGGCAGGGAATAGGCACTGAAGCTTTCTTT. Translated: CAWSRQGIGTEAFF.

The V call is TRBV28, the J call TRBJ2-7, with 10 bases that match TRBD2. V was pared by 5 bases and J by 6 bases, with 19 bases of the junction left unmatched. The CDR3 length is 18 residues. Per germline, CDR1 MDHEN and CDR2 SYDVKM. CDR3 nucleotide sequence: TGTGCCAGCAGTCCCGGCAGGGCTAGCGGGAGCTTCAATGGCGAGCAGTACTTC. Translation gives CASSPGRASGSFNGEQYF. The full variable domain, its missing parts supplied by reference TRBV28 and TRBJ2-7, is DVKVTQSSRYLVKRTGEKVFLECVQDMDHENMFWYRQDPGLGLRLIYFSYDVKMKEKGDIPEGYSVSREKKERFSLILESASTNQTSMYLCASSPGRASGSFNGEQYFGPGTRLTVT.

V and J are TRBV7-2 and TRBJ2-3; no reliable D call. CDR3 length: 13 amino acids. Germline V gene sequence: CDR1 SGHTA, CDR2 FQGNSA. V shed 4 bases and J shed 6 bases, with 11 bases lying between them. CDR3 sequence (DNA): TGTGCCAGCAGCTCCTTCAACGGGGATACGCAGTATTTT. Protein: CASSSFNGDTQYF.

This clone showed up just a few times. This rearrangement joins TRBV18 to TRBJ2-1; D unresolved. V lost 1 base to trimming and J lost 4 bases, with 8 bases between them. CDR3 length equals 14 residues. Germline V gives CDR1 KGHSH, CDR2 LQKENI. CDR3 protein: CASSPQTNYNEQFF. The CDR3 nucleotides read TGTGCCAGCTCACCACAAACTAATTACAATGAGCAGTTCTTC. The full variable domain, completed using reference TRBV18 and TRBJ2-1, is NAGVMQNPRHLVRRRGQEARLRCSPMKGHSHVYWYRQLPEEGLKFMVYLQKENIIDESGMPKERFSAEFPKEGPSILRIQQVVRGDSAAYFCASSPQTNYNEQFFGPGTRLTVL.

This rearrangement joins TRBV5-4 to TRBJ2-1, with TRBD2 identical over 9 bases. The V segment lost 4 bases and the J segment 10 bases; nucleotides outside the gene matches: 21. CDR3 length: 18 amino acids. Germline V gene sequence: CDR1 SGHNT, CDR2 YYREEE (reference sequence). The CDR3 reads CASSTGAGGLPTMYEQFF. CDR3 nucleotides: TGTGCCAGCAGCACGGGTGCGGGGGGGCTGCCCACGATGTACGAGCAGTTCTTC. Full variable domain (remainder filled in from reference TRBV5-4 and TRBJ2-1): ETGVTQSPTHLIKTRGQQVTLRCSSQSGHNTVSWYQQALGQGPQFIFQYYREEENGRGNFPPRFSGLQFPNYSSELNVNALELDDSALYLCASSTGAGGLPTMYEQFFGPGTRLTVL.

The chain carries TRBV21-1 and TRBJ2-7; the table's D call of TRBD2 was not tested on the DNA. TRBV21-1 constitutes a pseudogene. CDR3 length equals 15 residues. The CDR3 nucleotides read TGTGCCAGCAGCAAAGTTCGGGAGGCTAATTACGAGCAGTACTTC. Residues: CASSKVREANYEQYF.

This clone has just a few counts. Other DNA sequences in the same sample also yield this CDR3. The J gene is TRBJ2-5, the V gene TRBV7-2; 16 nucleotides match TRBD2. This CDR3 has 16 amino acids. The junction had 5 bases not matched to a gene; V was cut back by 5 bases and J by 5 bases. Germline loops: CDR1 SGHTA, CDR2 FQGNSA. CDR3 nucleotide sequence: TGTGCCAGCAGCCGGGGACTAGCGGGGGGGAGGGAGACCCAGTACTTC. Protein product: CASSRGLAGGRETQYF. The entire variable domain, with the rest obtained from reference TRBV7-2 and TRBJ2-5, is as follows: GAGVSQSPSNKVTEKGKDVELRCDPISGHTALYWYRQSLGQGLEFLIYFQGNSAPDKSGLPSDRFSAERTGGSVSTLTIQRTQQEDSAVYLCASSRGLAGGRETQYFGPGTRLLVL.

The CDR3 here is CATSIHSGGAKNIQYF. CDR3 DNA sequence: TGTGCCACCAGCATTCATAGCGGGGGAGCCAAAAACATTCAGTACTTC. The rearrangement joins TRBV15 to TRBJ2-4; TRBD2 aligns across 9 bases. Germline values: CDR1 LNHNV, CDR2 YYDKDF (reference sequence). This CDR3 comprises 16 residues. V was pared by 4 bases and J by 0 bases, with 4 bases of the junction left unmatched.

This chain links TRBV4-1 with TRBJ2-5; 7 bases align to TRBD2. CDR1 MGHRA and CDR2 YSYEKL come from the germline V gene. The CDR3 sequence is 16 residues long. With V trimmed by 1 base and J by 5 bases, 10 bases remained unmatched. Here the CDR3 reads CASSQAAEGGRETQYF. CDR3 nucleotides: TGCGCCAGCAGCCAAGCCGCCGAGGGAGGGCGGGAGACCCAGTACTTC.